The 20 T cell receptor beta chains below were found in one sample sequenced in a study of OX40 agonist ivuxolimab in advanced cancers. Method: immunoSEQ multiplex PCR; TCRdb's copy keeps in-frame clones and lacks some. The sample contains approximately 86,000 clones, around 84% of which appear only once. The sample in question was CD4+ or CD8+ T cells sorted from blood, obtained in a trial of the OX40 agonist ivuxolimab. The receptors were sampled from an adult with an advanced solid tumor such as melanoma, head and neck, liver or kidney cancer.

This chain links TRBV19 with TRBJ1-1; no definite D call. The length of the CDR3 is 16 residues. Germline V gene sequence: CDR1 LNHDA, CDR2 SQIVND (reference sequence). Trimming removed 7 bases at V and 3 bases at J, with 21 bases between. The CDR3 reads CASTDPYSGEHTEAFF. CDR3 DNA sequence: TGTGCCAGTACCGATCCGTACTCCGGGGAGCACACTGAAGCTTTCTTT.

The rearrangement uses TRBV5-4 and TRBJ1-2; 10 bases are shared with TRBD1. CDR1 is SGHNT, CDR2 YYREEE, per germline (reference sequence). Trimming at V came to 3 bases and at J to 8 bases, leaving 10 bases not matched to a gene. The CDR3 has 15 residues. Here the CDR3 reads CASSYGGQGVRGYTF. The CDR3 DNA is TGTGCCAGCAGCTATGGAGGACAGGGGGTGAGGGGCTACACCTTC.

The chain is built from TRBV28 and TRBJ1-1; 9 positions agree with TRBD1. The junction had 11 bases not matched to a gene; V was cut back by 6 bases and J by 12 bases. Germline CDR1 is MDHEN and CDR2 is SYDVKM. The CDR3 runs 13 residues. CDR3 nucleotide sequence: TGTGCCAGCAGACCTGGGCAGGGACAGGGCCCTTTCTTT. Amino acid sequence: CASRPGQGQGPFF.

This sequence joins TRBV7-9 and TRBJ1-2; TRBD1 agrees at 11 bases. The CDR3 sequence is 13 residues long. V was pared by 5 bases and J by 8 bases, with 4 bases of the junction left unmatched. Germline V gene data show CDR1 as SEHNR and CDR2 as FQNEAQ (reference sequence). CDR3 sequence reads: CASSLGQGGGYTF. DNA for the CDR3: TGTGCCAGCAGCCTGGGACAGGGGGGAGGCTACACCTTC. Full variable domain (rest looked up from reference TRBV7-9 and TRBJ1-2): DTGVSQNPRHKITKRGQNVTFRCDPISEHNRLYWYRQTLGQGPEFLTYFQNEAQLEKSRLLSDRFSAERPKGSFSTLEIQRTEQGDSAMYLCASSLGQGGGYTFGSGTRLTVV.

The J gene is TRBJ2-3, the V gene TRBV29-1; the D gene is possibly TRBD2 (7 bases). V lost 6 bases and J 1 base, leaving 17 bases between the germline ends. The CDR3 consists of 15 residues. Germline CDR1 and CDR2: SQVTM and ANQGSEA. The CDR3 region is CSVAGRGGGTDTQYF. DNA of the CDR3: TGCAGCGTGGCGGGCCGAGGGGGGGGCACAGATACGCAGTATTTT.

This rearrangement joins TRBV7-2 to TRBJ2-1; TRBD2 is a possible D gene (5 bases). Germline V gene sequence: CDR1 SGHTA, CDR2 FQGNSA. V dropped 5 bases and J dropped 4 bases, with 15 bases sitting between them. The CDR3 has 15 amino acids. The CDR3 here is CASSATRAAYNEQFF. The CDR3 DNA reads TGTGCCAGCAGCGCAACTAGGGCCGCTTACAATGAGCAGTTCTTC.

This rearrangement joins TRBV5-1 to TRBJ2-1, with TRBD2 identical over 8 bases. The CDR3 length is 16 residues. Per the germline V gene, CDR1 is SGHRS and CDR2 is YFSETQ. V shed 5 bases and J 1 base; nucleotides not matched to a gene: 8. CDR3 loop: CASSPGGTRSYNEQFF. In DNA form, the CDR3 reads TGCGCCAGCAGTCCCGGGGGGACTAGATCCTACAATGAGCAGTTCTTC.

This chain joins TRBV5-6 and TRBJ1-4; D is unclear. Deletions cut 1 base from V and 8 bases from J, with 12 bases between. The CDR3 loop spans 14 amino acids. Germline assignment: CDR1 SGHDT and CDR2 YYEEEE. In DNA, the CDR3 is TGTGCCAGCAGCTTGCGCGGGAGTCGGGAAAAACTGTTTTTT. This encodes CASSLRGSREKLFF. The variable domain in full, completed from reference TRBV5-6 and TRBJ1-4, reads DAGVTQSPTHLIKTRGQQVTLRCSPKSGHDTVSWYQQALGQGPQFIFQYYEEEERQRGNFPDRFSGHQFPNYSSELNVNALLLGDSALYLCASSLRGSREKLFFGSGTQLSVL.

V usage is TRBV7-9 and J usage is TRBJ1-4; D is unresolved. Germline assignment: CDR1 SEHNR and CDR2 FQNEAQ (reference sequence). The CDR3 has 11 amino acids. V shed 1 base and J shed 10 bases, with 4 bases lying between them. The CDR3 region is CASSLGGKLFF. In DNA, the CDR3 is TGTGCCAGCAGCTTAGGAGGAAAACTGTTTTTT.

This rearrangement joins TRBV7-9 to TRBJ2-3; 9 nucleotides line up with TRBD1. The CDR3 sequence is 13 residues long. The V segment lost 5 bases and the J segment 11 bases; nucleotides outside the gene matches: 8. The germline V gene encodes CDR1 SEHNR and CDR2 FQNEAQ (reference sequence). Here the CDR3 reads CASSPLDRGWQYF. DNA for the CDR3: TGTGCCAGCAGCCCGCTGGACAGGGGATGGCAGTATTTT.

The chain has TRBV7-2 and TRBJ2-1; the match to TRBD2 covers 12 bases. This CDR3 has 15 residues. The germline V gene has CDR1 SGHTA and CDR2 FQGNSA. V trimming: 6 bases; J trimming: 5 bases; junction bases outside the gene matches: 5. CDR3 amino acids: CASRWTSGTNNEQFF. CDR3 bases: TGTGCCAGCAGATGGACTAGCGGGACTAACAATGAGCAGTTCTTC.

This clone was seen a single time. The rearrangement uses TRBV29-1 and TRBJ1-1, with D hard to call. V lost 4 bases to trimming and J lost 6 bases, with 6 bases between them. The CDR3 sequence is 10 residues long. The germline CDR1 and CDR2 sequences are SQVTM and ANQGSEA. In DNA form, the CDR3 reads TGCAGCGTTGGCAGTGCTGAAGCTTTCTTT. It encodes CSVGSAEAFF.

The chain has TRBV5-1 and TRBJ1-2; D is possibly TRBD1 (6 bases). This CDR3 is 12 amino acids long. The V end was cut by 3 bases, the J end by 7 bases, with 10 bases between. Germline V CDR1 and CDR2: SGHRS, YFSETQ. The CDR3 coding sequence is TGCGCCAGCAGCTCACAGGGAGGTGGCTACACCTTC. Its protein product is CASSSQGGGYTF.

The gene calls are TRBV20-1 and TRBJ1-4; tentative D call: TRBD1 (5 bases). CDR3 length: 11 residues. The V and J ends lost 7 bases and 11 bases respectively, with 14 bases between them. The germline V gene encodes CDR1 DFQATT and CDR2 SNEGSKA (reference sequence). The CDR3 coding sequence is TGCAGTGTCCCAGGGCGGGGGAAACTGTTTTTT. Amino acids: CSVPGRGKLFF.

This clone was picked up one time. This CDR3 is CASSLALLAGFKGETQYF. In DNA form, the CDR3 reads TGCGCCAGCAGCTTGGCGCTTCTAGCGGGGTTTAAAGGAGAGACCCAGTACTTC. The chain has TRBV5-1 and TRBJ2-5; 9 bases match TRBD2. This CDR3 comprises 18 residues. CDR1 SGHRS and CDR2 YFSETQ come from the germline V gene. Trimming took 0 bases from V and 4 from J; bases not matched to a gene: 13. Filled out from reference TRBV5-1 and TRBJ2-5, the complete variable domain reads KAGVTQTPRYLIKTRGQQVTLSCSPISGHRSVSWYQQTPGQGLQFLFEYFSETQRNKGNFPGRFSGRQFSNSRSEMNVSTLELGDSALYLCASSLALLAGFKGETQYFGPGTRLLVL.

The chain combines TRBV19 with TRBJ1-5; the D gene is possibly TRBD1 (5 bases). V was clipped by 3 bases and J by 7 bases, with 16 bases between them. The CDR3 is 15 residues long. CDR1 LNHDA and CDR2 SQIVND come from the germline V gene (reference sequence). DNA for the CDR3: TGTGCCAGTAGTATTACGCCGGCAGGGATGCAGCCCCAGCATTTT. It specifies CASSITPAGMQPQHF.

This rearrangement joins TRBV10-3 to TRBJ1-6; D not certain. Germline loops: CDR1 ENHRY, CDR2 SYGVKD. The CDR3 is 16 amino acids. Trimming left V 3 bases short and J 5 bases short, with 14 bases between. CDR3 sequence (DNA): TGTGCCATCAGTGACGATAACCCATATAATAATTCACCCCTCCACTTT. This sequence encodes CAISDDNPYNNSPLHF.

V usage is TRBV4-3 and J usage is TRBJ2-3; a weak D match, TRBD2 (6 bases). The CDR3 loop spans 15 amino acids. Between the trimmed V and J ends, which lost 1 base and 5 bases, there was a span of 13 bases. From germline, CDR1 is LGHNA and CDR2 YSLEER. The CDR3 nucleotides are TGCGCCAGCAGCCAAGGGGTAGGAGCGGGAGATACGCAGTATTTT. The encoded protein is CASSQGVGAGDTQYF.

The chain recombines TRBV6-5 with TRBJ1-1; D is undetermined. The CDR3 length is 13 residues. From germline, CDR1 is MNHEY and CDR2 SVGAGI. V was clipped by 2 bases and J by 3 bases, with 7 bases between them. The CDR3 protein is CASSYNRDTEAFF. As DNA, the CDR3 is TGTGCCAGCAGTTACAATCGGGACACTGAAGCTTTCTTT.

The CDR3 DNA reads TGTGCCAGCAGCTTAGTTAGTGTTGGAGAGACCCAGTACTTC. Its translation is CASSLVSVGETQYF. V gene TRBV7-9 combines with J gene TRBJ2-5; D gene uncertain. The CDR3 sequence is 14 residues long. Germline lookup yields CDR1 SEHNR and CDR2 FQNEAQ (reference sequence). Trimming took off 1 base at V and 4 bases at J, with 10 bases between the two ends.